This T cell receptor (beta chain) was profiled in a study of T cells in Graves' hyperthyroidism and ophthalmopathy. Study in general: Peripheral blood was collected at initial diagnosis, before any treatment.

Amplified regions were TCR beta CDR3 sequences from RNA transcripts. TCR CDR3 regions were first amplified by RT-PCR with HTBI primers. TCRdb processed the multiplex PCR reads anew with MiXCR; each CDR3 protein has one entry. Here the sample spans about 690,000 distinct CDR3 sequences, around 15% being singletons. Study-wide points: The majority of expanded thyroid clonotypes above 0.001 also appeared in blood.

PBMCs were collected from a roughly 9.7 ml volume of fresh peripheral blood. Comments on this clonotype: What it recognizes is unknown.

V lost 5 bases, J lost 5 bases, and 16 bases lay in between. This CDR3 is 15 amino acids long. CDR1 and CDR2 from the germline V gene are LNHDA and SQIVND (reference sequence). The source is a man aged 50 to 59 with Graves' hyperthyroidism. The V call is TRBV19, the J call TRBJ2-1, with D perhaps matching TRBD2 (7 bases). Sequences were obtained from blood. The CDR3 region has the DNA TGTGCCAGTAGTCTGGGAGGGTGGGGGCACAATGAGCAGTTCTTC. It is translated as CASSLGGWGHNEQFF. Supplemented by reference TRBV19 and TRBJ2-1, the full variable domain reads DGGITQSPKYLFRKEGQNVTLSCEQNLNHDAMYWYRQDPGQGLRLIYYSQIVNDFQKGDIAEGYSVSREKKESFPLTVTSAQKNPTAFYLCASSLGGWGHNEQFFGPGTRLTVL.